These T cell receptor beta chains were read from a single sample in a study of T cells in Graves' hyperthyroidism and ophthalmopathy. TCRdb reprocessed the multiplex PCR reads via MiXCR and lists one record per CDR3 protein. The sample carries almost 600,000 distinct CDR3 sequences, roughly 13% recorded once. The sequenced sample was blood. Receptor source: a woman in her thirties with Graves' hyperthyroidism that later progressed to Graves' ophthalmopathy. CDR3s include the opening cysteine and the closing phenylalanine or tryptophan. D genes are given only for firm matches. Only part of the rows carry a size: once, few, many, or a class if the clone is expanded.

clone size: once; D gene: .; J gene: TRBJ2-3; V gene: TRBV11-2; CDR3 protein: CASSLWGLTDTQYF; CDR3 DNA: TGTGCCAGCAGCTTATGGGGACTCACAGATACGCAGTATTTT
clone size: .; D gene: .; J gene: TRBJ1-5; V gene: TRBV7-2; CDR3 protein: CASSLGPGQPQHF; CDR3 DNA: TGTGCCAGCAGCTTAGGGCCGGGCCAGCCCCAGCATTTT
clone size: few; D gene: TRBD1; J gene: TRBJ1-1; V gene: TRBV7-9; CDR3 protein: CASSLAGGEYTEAFF; CDR3 DNA: TGTGCCAGCAGCTTGGCAGGGGGCGAGTACACTGAAGCTTTCTTT
clone size: .; D gene: TRBD2; J gene: TRBJ2-5; V gene: TRBV10-3; CDR3 protein: CAGNSGLQETQYF; CDR3 DNA: TGTGCCGGGAATAGCGGGCTCCAAGAGACCCAGTACTTC
clone size: many; D gene: .; J gene: TRBJ1-4; V gene: TRBV20-1; CDR3 protein: CSARSGLGEKLFF; CDR3 DNA: TGCAGTGCTAGAAGCGGCCTAGGCGAAAAACTGTTTTTT
clone size: many; D gene: .; J gene: TRBJ2-1; V gene: TRBV5-1; CDR3 protein: CASRTGTSYNEQFF; CDR3 DNA: TGCGCCAGCAGAACCGGGACAAGCTACAATGAGCAGTTCTTC
clone size: .; D gene: .; J gene: TRBJ1-4; V gene: TRBV19; CDR3 protein: CASSKTVSATNEKLFF; CDR3 DNA: TGTGCCAGTAGTAAGACAGTCTCTGCAACTAATGAAAAACTGTTTTTT
clone size: many; D gene: .; J gene: TRBJ2-7; V gene: TRBV30; CDR3 protein: CASEGEGGQASYEQYF; CDR3 DNA: TGTGCCTCCGAGGGGGAGGGTGGACAGGCGTCCTACGAGCAGTACTTC
clone size: many; D gene: .; J gene: TRBJ2-5; V gene: TRBV11-2; CDR3 protein: CASSQRETQYF; CDR3 DNA: TGTGCCAGCAGCCAACGAGAGACCCAGTACTTC
clone size: .; D gene: .; J gene: TRBJ1-1; V gene: TRBV19; CDR3 protein: CASNRGLGNTEAFF; CDR3 DNA: TGTGCCAGTAATCGGGGGCTAGGGAACACTGAAGCTTTCTTT
clone size: many; D gene: TRBD2; J gene: TRBJ2-5; V gene: TRBV6-5; CDR3 protein: CASSYSLSGGQETQYF; CDR3 DNA: TGTGCCAGCAGTTACTCGCTCTCGGGGGGACAAGAGACCCAGTACTTC
clone size: .; D gene: .; J gene: TRBJ2-3; V gene: TRBV20-1; CDR3 protein: CSAVRVHGGADTQYF; CDR3 DNA: TGCAGTGCCGTTCGTGTTCACGGAGGGGCAGATACGCAGTATTTT
clone size: many; D gene: .; J gene: TRBJ2-1; V gene: TRBV20-1; CDR3 protein: CSATRDLSLNEQFF; CDR3 DNA: TGCAGTGCTACCCGGGACCTATCGCTCAATGAGCAGTTCTTC
clone size: many; D gene: .; J gene: TRBJ1-1; V gene: TRBV11-2; CDR3 protein: CASSFGRNAGDTEAFF; CDR3 DNA: TGTGCCAGCAGCTTTGGACGTAATGCCGGGGACACTGAAGCTTTCTTT
clone size: .; D gene: TRBD1; J gene: TRBJ1-4; V gene: TRBV24-1; CDR3 protein: CATSDAGQGNEKLFF; CDR3 DNA: TGTGCCACCAGTGACGCGGGACAGGGTAATGAAAAACTGTTTTTT
clone size: many; D gene: .; J gene: TRBJ2-2; V gene: TRBV28; CDR3 protein: CASKRPDTGELFF; CDR3 DNA: TGTGCCAGCAAGCGACCGGACACCGGGGAGCTGTTTTTT
clone size: many; D gene: TRBD1; J gene: TRBJ1-1; V gene: TRBV6-5; CDR3 protein: CASSSFIRQGRTEAFF; CDR3 DNA: TGTGCCAGCAGTTCCTTCATCCGACAGGGACGCACTGAAGCTTTCTTT
clone size: many; D gene: .; J gene: TRBJ2-7; V gene: TRBV12-3/TRBV12-4; CDR3 protein: CASSFELPYEQYF; CDR3 DNA: TGTGCCAGCAGTTTCGAACTTCCCTACGAGCAGTACTTC
clone size: .; D gene: .; J gene: TRBJ2-7; V gene: TRBV4-3; CDR3 protein: CASSQAGSCEQYF; CDR3 DNA: TGCGCCAGCAGCCAAGCGGGCAGCTGCGAGCAGTACTTC
clone size: many; D gene: .; J gene: TRBJ2-1; V gene: TRBV18; CDR3 protein: CASSPPHLRIIDNEQFF; CDR3 DNA: TGTGCCAGCTCTCCACCTCACCTTCGGATTATAGACAATGAGCAGTTCTTC
clone size: few; D gene: .; J gene: TRBJ2-1; V gene: TRBV11-2; CDR3 protein: CASKALADNEQFF; CDR3 DNA: TGTGCCAGCAAGGCTCTGGCGGACAATGAGCAGTTCTTC
clone size: few; D gene: TRBD1; J gene: TRBJ2-3; V gene: TRBV28; CDR3 protein: CASNSHRLQGAPDTDTQYF; CDR3 DNA: TGTGCCAGCAACTCCCATCGTTTGCAGGGGGCCCCTGACACAGATACGCAGTATTTT
clone size: many; D gene: TRBD1; J gene: TRBJ2-7; V gene: TRBV7-9; CDR3 protein: CASSPGDRPIYEQYF; CDR3 DNA: TGTGCCAGCAGCCCAGGGGACAGGCCCATCTACGAGCAGTACTTC
clone size: many; D gene: TRBD1; J gene: TRBJ1-2; V gene: TRBV19; CDR3 protein: CASSMTTGMVYGYTF; CDR3 DNA: TGTGCCAGTAGTATGACGACAGGGATGGTCTATGGCTACACCTTC
clone size: many; D gene: TRBD1; J gene: TRBJ1-5; V gene: TRBV11-3; CDR3 protein: CASSSGTEDQPQHF; CDR3 DNA: TGTGCCAGCAGCTCCGGGACAGAGGATCAGCCCCAGCATTTT
clone size: .; D gene: TRBD1; J gene: TRBJ1-1; V gene: TRBV30; CDR3 protein: CAWSETGVFGFEAFF; CDR3 DNA: TGTGCCTGGAGCGAAACAGGGGTGTTTGGTTTTGAAGCTTTCTTT
clone size: many; D gene: .; J gene: TRBJ1-1; V gene: TRBV7-9; CDR3 protein: CASSQWSAIRTEAFF; CDR3 DNA: TGTGCCAGCAGCCAGTGGTCCGCTATCAGGACTGAAGCTTTCTTT
clone size: many; D gene: .; J gene: TRBJ1-2; V gene: TRBV28; CDR3 protein: CASSFRTANYGYTF; CDR3 DNA: TGTGCCAGCAGTTTCCGTACCGCTAACTATGGCTACACCTTC
clone size: many; D gene: .; J gene: TRBJ2-7; V gene: TRBV5-1; CDR3 protein: CASSPQGDEQYF; CDR3 DNA: TGTGCCAGCAGCCCCCAGGGTGACGAGCAGTACTTC
clone size: few; D gene: .; J gene: TRBJ1-2; V gene: TRBV6-1; CDR3 protein: CASSADRLNYGYTF; CDR3 DNA: TGTGCCAGCAGTGCCGATAGGCTGAACTATGGCTACACCTTC
clone size: many; D gene: TRBD1; J gene: TRBJ1-2; V gene: TRBV10-3; CDR3 protein: CAIRGADRDFGYTF; CDR3 DNA: TGTGCCATCAGAGGGGCGGACAGGGACTTTGGCTACACCTTC
clone size: many; D gene: .; J gene: TRBJ2-1; V gene: TRBV27; CDR3 protein: CASPGLSYNEQFF; CDR3 DNA: TGTGCCTCCCCGGGATTGAGTTACAATGAGCAGTTCTTC
clone size: .; D gene: .; J gene: TRBJ2-1; V gene: TRBV19; CDR3 protein: CASSYRERANEQFF; CDR3 DNA: TGTGCCAGTAGTTACAGGGAGCGGGCCAATGAGCAGTTCTTC
clone size: .; D gene: TRBD2; J gene: TRBJ2-1; V gene: TRBV6-1; CDR3 protein: CASSSSGRWYEQFF; CDR3 DNA: TGTGCCAGCAGCTCTAGCGGGAGGTGGTATGAGCAGTTCTTC
clone size: many; D gene: .; J gene: TRBJ1-1; V gene: TRBV11-3; CDR3 protein: CASSPTQTGEAFF; CDR3 DNA: TGTGCCAGCAGCCCGACTCAAACAGGGGAAGCTTTCTTT
clone size: many; D gene: .; J gene: TRBJ1-5; V gene: TRBV2; CDR3 protein: CASRDVANQPQHF; CDR3 DNA: TGTGCCAGCAGGGACGTCGCAAATCAGCCCCAGCATTTT
clone size: many; D gene: TRBD2; J gene: TRBJ2-7; V gene: TRBV20-1; CDR3 protein: CSARGGTSGTSYEQYF; CDR3 DNA: TGCAGTGCTAGAGGGGGGACTAGCGGGACGTCCTACGAGCAGTACTTC
clone size: many; D gene: .; J gene: TRBJ2-5; V gene: TRBV10-3; CDR3 protein: CAISWDGQGMETQYF; CDR3 DNA: TGTGCCATCAGTTGGGACGGCCAGGGGATGGAGACCCAGTACTTC
clone size: many; D gene: .; J gene: TRBJ2-1; V gene: TRBV30; CDR3 protein: CAWSVGNEQFF; CDR3 DNA: TGTGCCTGGAGTGTTGGGAATGAGCAGTTCTTC
clone size: many; D gene: .; J gene: TRBJ2-1; V gene: TRBV9; CDR3 protein: CASSVGSWTPGDNEQFF; CDR3 DNA: TGTGCCAGCAGCGTAGGGTCCTGGACCCCAGGCGACAATGAGCAGTTCTTC
clone size: .; D gene: TRBD1; J gene: TRBJ2-6; V gene: TRBV30; CDR3 protein: CAWSGEHRGNGANVLTF; CDR3 DNA: TGTGCCTGGAGTGGCGAACACAGGGGTAATGGGGCCAACGTCCTGACTTTC
clone size: .; D gene: .; J gene: TRBJ1-5; V gene: TRBV2; CDR3 protein: CASSGEEDQPQHF; CDR3 DNA: TGTGCCAGCAGTGGGGAAGAGGATCAGCCCCAGCATTTT
clone size: many; D gene: .; J gene: TRBJ1-5; V gene: TRBV6-1; CDR3 protein: CASSELGHYSNQPQHF; CDR3 DNA: TGTGCCAGCAGTGAACTCGGACATTATAGCAATCAGCCCCAGCATTTT
clone size: many; D gene: TRBD1; J gene: TRBJ1-1; V gene: TRBV5-1; CDR3 protein: CASSLSGEGAAFF; CDR3 DNA: TGCGCCAGCAGCTTGTCGGGGGAGGGGGCAGCTTTCTTT
clone size: many; D gene: TRBD2; J gene: TRBJ2-2; V gene: TRBV19; CDR3 protein: CASSMVRGGAFTGELFF; CDR3 DNA: TGTGCCAGTAGTATGGTGCGCGGGGGGGCCTTCACCGGGGAGCTGTTTTTT